The following is a T cell receptor (beta chain) sequence with its context. Profiled with immunoSEQ multiplex PCR; TCRdb holds only in-frame clones, not every one. The table lists 350,000 to 400,000 clones, around 92% of them singletons. Study members were between 18 and 89 years old and lived in roughly 24 US regions. These data belong to a study of blood T cell repertoires in COVID-19. The source is a woman aged 25 to 39 who had recovered from COVID-19. Input material: PBMCs or T cells enriched from blood (not recorded which).

The CDR3 loop reads CASAAGSYNSPLHF. The CDR3 nucleotides are TGTGCCTCCGCCGCGGGGTCCTATAATTCACCCCTCCACTTT. V usage is TRBV6-5 and J usage is TRBJ1-6; D not resolved. The CDR3 totals 14 residues. Trimming cost V 11 bases and J 1 base, with 12 bases left between them. Germline CDR1 and CDR2: MNHEY and SVGAGI.